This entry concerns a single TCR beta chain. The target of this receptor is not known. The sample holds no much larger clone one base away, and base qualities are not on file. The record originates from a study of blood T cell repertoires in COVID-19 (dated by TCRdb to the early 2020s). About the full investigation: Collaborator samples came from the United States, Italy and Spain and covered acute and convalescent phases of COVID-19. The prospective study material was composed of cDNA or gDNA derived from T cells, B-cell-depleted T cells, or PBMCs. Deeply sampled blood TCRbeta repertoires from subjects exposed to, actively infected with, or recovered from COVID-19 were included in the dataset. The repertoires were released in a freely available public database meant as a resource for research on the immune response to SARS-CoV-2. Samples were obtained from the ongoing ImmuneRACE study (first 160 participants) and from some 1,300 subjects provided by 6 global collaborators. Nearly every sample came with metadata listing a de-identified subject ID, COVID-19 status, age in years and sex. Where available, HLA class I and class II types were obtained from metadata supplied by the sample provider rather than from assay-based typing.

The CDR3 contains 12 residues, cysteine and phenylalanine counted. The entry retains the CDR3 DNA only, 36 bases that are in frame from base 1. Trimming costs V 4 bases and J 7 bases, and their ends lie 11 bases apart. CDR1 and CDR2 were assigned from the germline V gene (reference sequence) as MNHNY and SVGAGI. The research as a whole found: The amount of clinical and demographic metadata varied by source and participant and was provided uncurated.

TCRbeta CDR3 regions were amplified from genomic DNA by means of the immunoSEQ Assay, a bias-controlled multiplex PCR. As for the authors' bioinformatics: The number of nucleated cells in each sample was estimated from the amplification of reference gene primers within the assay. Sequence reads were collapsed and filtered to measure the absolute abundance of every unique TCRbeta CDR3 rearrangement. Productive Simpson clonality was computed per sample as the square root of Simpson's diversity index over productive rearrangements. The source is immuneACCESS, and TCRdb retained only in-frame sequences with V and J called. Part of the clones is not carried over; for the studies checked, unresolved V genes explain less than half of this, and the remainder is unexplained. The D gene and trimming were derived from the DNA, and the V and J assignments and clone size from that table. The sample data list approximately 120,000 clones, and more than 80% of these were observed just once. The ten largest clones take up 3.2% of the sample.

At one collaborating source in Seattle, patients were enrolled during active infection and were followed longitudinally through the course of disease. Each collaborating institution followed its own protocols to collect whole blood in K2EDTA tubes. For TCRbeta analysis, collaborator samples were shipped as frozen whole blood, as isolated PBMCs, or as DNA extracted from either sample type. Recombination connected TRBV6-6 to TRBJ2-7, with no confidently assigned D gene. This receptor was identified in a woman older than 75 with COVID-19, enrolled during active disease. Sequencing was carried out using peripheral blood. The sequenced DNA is TGTGCCAGCAGTTCCCTTGACTCTGAGCAGTACTTC. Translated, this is CASSSLDSEQYF.